This T cell receptor (beta chain) was sequenced in a study of PD-L1 blockade in urothelial cancer. As for the study in general: Blood samples had a median of approximately 140,000 T cells, approximately 83,000 unique TCRs, and clonality 0.080.

This clone was recorded once. J was trimmed by 4 bases and V by 1 base; bases with no gene match: 3. The CDR3 runs to 13 residues. CDR1 GTSNPN and CDR2 SVGIG come from the germline V gene (reference sequence). The table came from immunoSEQ multiplex PCR; TCRdb's copy has only in-frame clones and leaves some out. This repertoire shows approximately 50,000 clones, 87% found once; its top ten account for 6% to 9%. The chain couples TRBV30 to TRBJ2-7; 8 nucleotides match TRBD1. This TCR was recovered from a man between 60 and 75 years old with urothelial cancer. Sequencing was performed on PBMCs, taken around atezolizumab (anti-PD-L1) treatment. This CDR3 reads CAWSGDRKYEQYF. The DNA for the CDR3 is TGTGCCTGGAGTGGGGACAGGAAATACGAGCAGTACTTC.